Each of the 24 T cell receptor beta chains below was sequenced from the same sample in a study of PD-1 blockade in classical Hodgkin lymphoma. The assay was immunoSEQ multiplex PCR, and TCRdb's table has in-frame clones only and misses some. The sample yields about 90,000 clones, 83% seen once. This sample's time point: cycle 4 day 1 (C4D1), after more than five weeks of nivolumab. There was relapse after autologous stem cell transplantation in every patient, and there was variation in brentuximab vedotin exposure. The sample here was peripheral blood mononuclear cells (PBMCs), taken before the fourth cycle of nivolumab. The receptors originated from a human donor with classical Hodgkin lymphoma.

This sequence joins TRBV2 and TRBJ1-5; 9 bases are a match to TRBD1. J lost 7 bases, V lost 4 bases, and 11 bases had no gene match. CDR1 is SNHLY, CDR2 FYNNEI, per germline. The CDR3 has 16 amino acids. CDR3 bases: TGTGCCAGCAGTGCCGTGGGACAGGGTTTCAGGCAGCCCCAGCATTTT. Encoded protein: CASSAVGQGFRQPQHF.

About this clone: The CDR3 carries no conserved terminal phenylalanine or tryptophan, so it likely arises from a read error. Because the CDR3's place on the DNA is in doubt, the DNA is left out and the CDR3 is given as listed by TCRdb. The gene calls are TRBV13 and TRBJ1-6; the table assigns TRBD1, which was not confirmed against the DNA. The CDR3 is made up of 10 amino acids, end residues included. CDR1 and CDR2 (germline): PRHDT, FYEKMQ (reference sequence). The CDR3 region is CASSFRHRGR.

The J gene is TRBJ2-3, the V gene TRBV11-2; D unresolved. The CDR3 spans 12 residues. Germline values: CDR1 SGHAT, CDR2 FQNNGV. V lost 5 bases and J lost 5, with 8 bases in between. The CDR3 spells CASSPVGDTQYF. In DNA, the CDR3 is TGTGCCAGCAGCCCGGTTGGAGATACGCAGTATTTT.

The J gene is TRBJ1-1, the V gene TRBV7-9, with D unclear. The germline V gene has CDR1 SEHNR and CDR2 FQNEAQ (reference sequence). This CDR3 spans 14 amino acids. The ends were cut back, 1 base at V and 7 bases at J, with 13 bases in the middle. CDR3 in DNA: TGTGCCAGCAGCTTAGACGGTGTTAGCGGTGAAGCTTTCTTT. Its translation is CASSLDGVSGEAFF.

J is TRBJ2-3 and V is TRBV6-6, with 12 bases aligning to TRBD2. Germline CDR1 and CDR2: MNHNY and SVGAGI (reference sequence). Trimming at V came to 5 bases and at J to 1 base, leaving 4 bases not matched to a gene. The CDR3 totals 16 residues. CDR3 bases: TGTGCCAGCAGTAAGAGGACTAGCGGGGGCACAGATACGCAGTATTTT. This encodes CASSKRTSGGTDTQYF.

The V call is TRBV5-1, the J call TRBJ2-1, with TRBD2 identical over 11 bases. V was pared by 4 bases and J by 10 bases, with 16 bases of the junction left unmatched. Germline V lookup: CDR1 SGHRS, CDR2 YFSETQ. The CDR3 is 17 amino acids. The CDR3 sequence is CASSDPFSGRALEEQFF. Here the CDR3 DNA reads TGCGCCAGCAGCGACCCTTTTAGCGGGAGGGCCTTAGAAGAGCAGTTCTTC. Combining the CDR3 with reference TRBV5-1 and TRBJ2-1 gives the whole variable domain KAGVTQTPRYLIKTRGQQVTLSCSPISGHRSVSWYQQTPGQGLQFLFEYFSETQRNKGNFPGRFSGRQFSNSRSEMNVSTLELGDSALYLCASSDPFSGRALEEQFFGPGTRLTVL.

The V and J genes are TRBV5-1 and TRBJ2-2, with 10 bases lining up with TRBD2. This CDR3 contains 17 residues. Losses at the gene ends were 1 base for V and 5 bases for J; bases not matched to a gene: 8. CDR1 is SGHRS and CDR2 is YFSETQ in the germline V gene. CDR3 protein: CASSLRLAGVVTGELFF. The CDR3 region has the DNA TGCGCCAGCAGCTTGAGGCTAGCGGGAGTAGTTACCGGGGAGCTGTTTTTT.

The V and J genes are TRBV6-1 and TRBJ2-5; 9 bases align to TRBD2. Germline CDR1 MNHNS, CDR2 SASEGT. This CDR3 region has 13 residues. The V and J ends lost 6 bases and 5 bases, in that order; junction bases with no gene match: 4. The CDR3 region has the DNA TGTGCCAGCAGACCCGCGGGGGGGGAGACCCAGTACTTC. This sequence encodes CASRPAGGETQYF.

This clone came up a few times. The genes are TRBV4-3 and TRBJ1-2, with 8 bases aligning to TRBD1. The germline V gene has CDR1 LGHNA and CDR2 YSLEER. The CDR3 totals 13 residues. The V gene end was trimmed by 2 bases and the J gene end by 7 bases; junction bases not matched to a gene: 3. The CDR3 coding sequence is TGCGCCAGCAGCCAACCGACAGGGGTTGGCTACACCTTC. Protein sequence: CASSQPTGVGYTF.

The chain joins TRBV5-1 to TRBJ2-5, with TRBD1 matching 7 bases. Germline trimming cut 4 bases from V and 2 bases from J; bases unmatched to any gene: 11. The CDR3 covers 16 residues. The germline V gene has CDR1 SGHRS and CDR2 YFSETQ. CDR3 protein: CASSRGAGGIQETQYF. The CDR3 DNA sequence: TGCGCCAGCAGCCGGGGCGCAGGGGGAATTCAAGAGACCCAGTACTTC.

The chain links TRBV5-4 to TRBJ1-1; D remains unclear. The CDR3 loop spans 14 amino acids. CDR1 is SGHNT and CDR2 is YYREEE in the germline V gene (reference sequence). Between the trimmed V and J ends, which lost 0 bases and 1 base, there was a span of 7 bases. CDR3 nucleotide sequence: TGTGCCAGCAGCTTGGGGGGAAGGAACACTGAAGCTTTCTTT. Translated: CASSLGGRNTEAFF. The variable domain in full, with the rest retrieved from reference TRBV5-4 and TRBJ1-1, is ETGVTQSPTHLIKTRGQQVTLRCSSQSGHNTVSWYQQALGQGPQFIFQYYREEENGRGNFPPRFSGLQFPNYSSELNVNALELDDSALYLCASSLGGRNTEAFFGQGTRLTVV.

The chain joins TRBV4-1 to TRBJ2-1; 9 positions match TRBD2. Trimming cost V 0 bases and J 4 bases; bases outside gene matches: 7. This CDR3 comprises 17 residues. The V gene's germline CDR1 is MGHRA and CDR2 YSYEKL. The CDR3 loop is CASSQEDSGRTYNEQFF. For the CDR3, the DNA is TGCGCCAGCAGCCAAGAGGACAGCGGGAGGACTTACAATGAGCAGTTCTTC.

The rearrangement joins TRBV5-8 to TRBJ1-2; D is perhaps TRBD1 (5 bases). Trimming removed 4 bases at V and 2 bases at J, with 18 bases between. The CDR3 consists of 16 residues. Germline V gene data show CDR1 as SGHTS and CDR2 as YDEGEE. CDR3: CASSRGTGDTNYGYTF. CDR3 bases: TGTGCCAGCAGCCGGGGGACGGGGGATACAAACTATGGCTACACCTTC.

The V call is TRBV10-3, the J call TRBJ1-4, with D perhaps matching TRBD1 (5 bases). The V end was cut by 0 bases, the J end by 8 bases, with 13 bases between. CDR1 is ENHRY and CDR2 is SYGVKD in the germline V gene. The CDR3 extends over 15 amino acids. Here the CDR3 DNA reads TGTGCCATCAGTGAGTCGGAGGGGCCCCCCGAAAAACTGTTTTTT. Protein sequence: CAISESEGPPEKLFF.

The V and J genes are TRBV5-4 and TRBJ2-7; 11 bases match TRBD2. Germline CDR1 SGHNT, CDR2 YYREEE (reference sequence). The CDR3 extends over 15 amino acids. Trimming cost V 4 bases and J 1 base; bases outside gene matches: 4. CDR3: CASSTGTSGSYEQYF. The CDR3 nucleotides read TGTGCCAGCAGCACCGGGACTAGCGGTTCCTACGAGCAGTACTTC.

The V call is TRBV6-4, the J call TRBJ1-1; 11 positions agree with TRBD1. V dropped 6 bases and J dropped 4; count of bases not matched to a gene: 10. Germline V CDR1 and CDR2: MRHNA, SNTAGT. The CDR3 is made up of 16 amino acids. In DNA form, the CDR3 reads TGTGCCAGCAGATTAGGACAGGGGGCCTTCGGCACTGAAGCTTTCTTT. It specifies CASRLGQGAFGTEAFF.

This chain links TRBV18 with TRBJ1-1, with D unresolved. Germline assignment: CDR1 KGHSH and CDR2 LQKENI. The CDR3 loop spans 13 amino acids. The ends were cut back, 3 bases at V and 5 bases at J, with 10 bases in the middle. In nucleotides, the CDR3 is TGTGCCAGCTCACCTAAGGTTGGGACTGAAGCTTTCTTT. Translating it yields CASSPKVGTEAFF.

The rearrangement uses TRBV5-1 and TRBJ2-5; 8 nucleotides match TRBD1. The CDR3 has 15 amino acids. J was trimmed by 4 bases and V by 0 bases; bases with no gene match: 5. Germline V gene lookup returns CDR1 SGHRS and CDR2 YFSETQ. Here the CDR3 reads CASSLAGQVGETQYF. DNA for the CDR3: TGCGCCAGCAGCTTGGCGGGACAGGTCGGAGAGACCCAGTACTTC.

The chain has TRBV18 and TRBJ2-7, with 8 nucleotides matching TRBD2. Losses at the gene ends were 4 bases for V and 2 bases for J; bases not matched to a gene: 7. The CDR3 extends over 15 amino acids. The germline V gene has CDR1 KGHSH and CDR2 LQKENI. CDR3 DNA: TGTGCCAGCTCACGCAGCGGGAGAGGGCCCTACGAGCAGTACTTC. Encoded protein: CASSRSGRGPYEQYF.

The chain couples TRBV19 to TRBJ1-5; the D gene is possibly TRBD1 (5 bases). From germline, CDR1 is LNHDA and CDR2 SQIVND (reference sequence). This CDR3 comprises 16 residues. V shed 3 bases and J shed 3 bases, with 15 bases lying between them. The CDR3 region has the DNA TGTGCCAGTAGTATGATCAGGGTTACTTCCAATCAGCCCCAGCATTTT. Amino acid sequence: CASSMIRVTSNQPQHF.

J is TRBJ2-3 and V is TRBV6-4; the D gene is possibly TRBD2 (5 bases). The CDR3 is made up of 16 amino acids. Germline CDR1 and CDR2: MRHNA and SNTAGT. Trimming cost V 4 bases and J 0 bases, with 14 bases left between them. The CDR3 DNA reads TGTGCCAGCAGTGTCATGGGAGCGTCTAGCACAGATACGCAGTATTTT. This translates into CASSVMGASSTDTQYF.

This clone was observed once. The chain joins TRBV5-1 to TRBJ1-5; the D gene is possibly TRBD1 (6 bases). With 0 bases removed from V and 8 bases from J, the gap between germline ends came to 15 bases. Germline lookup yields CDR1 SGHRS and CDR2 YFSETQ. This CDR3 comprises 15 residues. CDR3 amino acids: CASSLDWGGREPQHF. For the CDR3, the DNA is TGCGCCAGCAGCTTGGATTGGGGGGGCAGGGAGCCCCAGCATTTT.

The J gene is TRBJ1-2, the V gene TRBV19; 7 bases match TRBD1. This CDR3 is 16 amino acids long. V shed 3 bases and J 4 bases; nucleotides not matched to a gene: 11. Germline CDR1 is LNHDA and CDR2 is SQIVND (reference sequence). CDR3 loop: CASSILVAGGFYGYTF. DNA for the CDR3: TGTGCCAGTAGTATCCTGGTCGCAGGGGGGTTCTATGGCTACACCTTC.

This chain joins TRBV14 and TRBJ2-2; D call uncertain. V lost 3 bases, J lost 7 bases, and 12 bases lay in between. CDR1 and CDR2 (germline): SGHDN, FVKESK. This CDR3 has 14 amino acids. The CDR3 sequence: CASSQLNAIGELFF. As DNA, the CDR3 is TGTGCCAGCAGCCAGCTAAATGCCATCGGGGAGCTGTTTTTT.